Listed below are T cell receptor beta chains from one sample, sequenced in a study of cytomegalovirus exposure and HLA in healthy donors. Sequenced by immunoSEQ multiplex PCR; TCRdb stores in-frame clones only, minus some. Among approximately 100,000 clones listed, 81% were seen once. Sequencing input: PBMCs. The receptors originated from a woman in her 30s in good health and CMV-seronegative. CDR3s include the opening cysteine and the closing phenylalanine or tryptophan. The order of the fields is D gene, clone size, J gene, V gene, CDR3 length, CDR3 protein, CDR3 DNA. D genes are given only for firm matches. Size is omitted from some rows. Given values are once, few, many or a class for expanded clones.

d_gene: TRBD1
abundance: .
j_gene: TRBJ1-1
v_gene: TRBV19
len: 16
CDR3aa: CASSLQGPGGGTEAFF
CDR3nt: TGTGCCAGTAGCCTTCAAGGGCCAGGGGGTGGCACTGAAGCTTTCTTT

d_gene: .
abundance: .
j_gene: TRBJ2-7
v_gene: TRBV6-6
len: 12
CDR3aa: CASSSRVYEQYF
CDR3nt: TGTGCCAGCAGTTCGAGAGTGTACGAGCAGTACTTC

d_gene: .
abundance: .
j_gene: TRBJ1-6
v_gene: TRBV19
len: 15
CDR3aa: CASSGDRPFNSPLHF
CDR3nt: TGTGCCAGTAGCGGAGACAGGCCATTCAATTCACCCCTCCACTTT

d_gene: TRBD2
abundance: .
j_gene: TRBJ2-1
v_gene: TRBV5-8
len: 16
CDR3aa: CASSRARGRERGEQFF
CDR3nt: TGTGCCAGCAGCCGTGCTCGCGGGAGGGAACGAGGGGAGCAGTTCTTC

d_gene: .
abundance: .
j_gene: TRBJ1-1
v_gene: TRBV7-2
len: 14
CDR3aa: CASSSPSGYTEAFF
CDR3nt: TGTGCCAGCAGCTCCCCATCGGGTTACACTGAAGCTTTCTTT

d_gene: TRBD1
abundance: few
j_gene: TRBJ2-5
v_gene: TRBV6-1
len: 15
CDR3aa: CASKIGQGRGETQYF
CDR3nt: TGTGCCAGCAAAATCGGACAGGGTAGGGGAGAGACCCAGTACTTC

d_gene: TRBD1
abundance: .
j_gene: TRBJ2-1
v_gene: TRBV19
len: 14
CDR3aa: CASSKGQGWNEQFF
CDR3nt: TGTGCCAGTAGTAAGGGACAGGGATGGAATGAGCAGTTCTTC

d_gene: TRBD1
abundance: .
j_gene: TRBJ2-1
v_gene: TRBV19
len: 18
CDR3aa: CASTPGQGSPSSYNEQFF
CDR3nt: TGTGCCAGTACCCCGGGACAGGGGTCCCCGAGCTCCTACAATGAGCAGTTCTTC

d_gene: TRBD2
abundance: .
j_gene: TRBJ2-3
v_gene: TRBV28
len: 17
CDR3aa: CASDTLAGLPRADTQYF
CDR3nt: TGTGCCAGCGATACGCTAGCGGGCCTCCCGAGGGCAGATACGCAGTATTTT

d_gene: .
abundance: few
j_gene: TRBJ1-1
v_gene: TRBV27
len: 16
CDR3aa: CASSRIPGGVNTEAFF
CDR3nt: TGTGCCAGCAGTCGAATCCCGGGGGGGGTGAACACTGAAGCTTTCTTT

d_gene: TRBD1
abundance: .
j_gene: TRBJ2-7
v_gene: TRBV28
len: 13
CDR3aa: CASEGTGGNEQYF
CDR3nt: TGTGCCAGCGAGGGGACAGGGGGCAACGAGCAGTACTTC

d_gene: .
abundance: .
j_gene: TRBJ1-3
v_gene: TRBV2
len: 16
CDR3aa: CASTQDRQSSGNTIYF
CDR3nt: TGTGCCAGTACCCAAGACAGGCAAAGCTCTGGAAACACCATATATTTT

d_gene: TRBD2
abundance: .
j_gene: TRBJ2-2
v_gene: TRBV5-5
len: 18
CDR3aa: CASSGRGSLADRTGELFF
CDR3nt: TGTGCCAGCAGCGGGCGGGGGTCGCTAGCGGATCGCACCGGGGAGCTGTTTTTT

d_gene: TRBD2
abundance: .
j_gene: TRBJ2-3
v_gene: TRBV27
len: 14
CDR3aa: CASSGRPGTDTQYF
CDR3nt: TGTGCCAGCAGCGGGAGGCCGGGGACAGATACGCAGTATTTT

d_gene: .
abundance: .
j_gene: TRBJ2-1
v_gene: TRBV5-1
len: 13
CDR3aa: CASSLDAQNEQFF
CDR3nt: TGCGCCAGCAGCTTGGACGCACAGAATGAGCAGTTCTTC

d_gene: .
abundance: .
j_gene: TRBJ2-5
v_gene: TRBV2
len: 11
CDR3aa: CASRARQTQYF
CDR3nt: TGTGCCAGCAGAGCCCGCCAGACCCAGTACTTC

d_gene: .
abundance: few
j_gene: TRBJ2-1
v_gene: TRBV19
len: 14
CDR3aa: CASKEKSSYNEQFF
CDR3nt: TGTGCCAGTAAGGAGAAGAGCTCCTACAATGAGCAGTTCTTC

d_gene: .
abundance: .
j_gene: TRBJ1-3
v_gene: TRBV5-4
len: 15
CDR3aa: CASSTGTNGGNTIYF
CDR3nt: TGTGCCAGCAGCACCGGGACAAATGGGGGAAACACCATATATTTT

d_gene: TRBD1
abundance: few
j_gene: TRBJ1-3
v_gene: TRBV6-1
len: 15
CDR3aa: CASSGQGGSGNTIYF
CDR3nt: TGTGCCAGCAGTGGACAGGGCGGTTCTGGAAACACCATATATTTT

d_gene: .
abundance: .
j_gene: TRBJ2-3
v_gene: TRBV7-3
len: 15
CDR3aa: CASSFTGTSTDTQYF
CDR3nt: TGTGCCAGCAGCTTCACCGGGACTAGCACAGATACGCAGTATTTT

d_gene: .
abundance: .
j_gene: TRBJ1-5
v_gene: TRBV28
len: 16
CDR3aa: CASTGGGLTVNQPQHF
CDR3nt: TGTGCCAGCACCGGAGGAGGGTTGACAGTTAATCAGCCCCAGCATTTT

d_gene: TRBD2
abundance: .
j_gene: TRBJ2-4
v_gene: TRBV10-2
len: 15
CDR3aa: CATASLAGAGNIQYF
CDR3nt: TGCGCCACCGCCTCCCTCGCGGGAGCTGGAAACATTCAGTACTTC

d_gene: TRBD2
abundance: few
j_gene: TRBJ2-5
v_gene: TRBV5-1
len: 19
CDR3aa: CASSYTGASGRPYQETQYF
CDR3nt: TGCGCCAGCAGCTACACAGGGGCGAGCGGGAGGCCGTACCAAGAGACCCAGTACTTC

d_gene: .
abundance: .
j_gene: TRBJ2-7
v_gene: TRBV7-9
len: 14
CDR3aa: CASSSSQGTYEQYF
CDR3nt: TGTGCCAGCAGCTCTAGTCAGGGGACCTACGAGCAGTACTTC

d_gene: .
abundance: once
j_gene: TRBJ2-5
v_gene: TRBV5-8
len: 14
CDR3aa: CASSVQGVWETQYF
CDR3nt: TGTGCCAGCAGCGTACAGGGAGTTTGGGAGACCCAGTACTTC

d_gene: TRBD2
abundance: .
j_gene: TRBJ2-3
v_gene: TRBV2
len: 16
CDR3aa: CASIRGGLADTDTQYF
CDR3nt: TGTGCCAGCATTCGAGGGGGACTAGCGGACACAGATACGCAGTATTTT

d_gene: TRBD1
abundance: .
j_gene: TRBJ2-3
v_gene: TRBV11-2
len: 16
CDR3aa: CASSLRTGQGTDTQYF
CDR3nt: TGTGCCAGCAGCTTACGCACGGGACAGGGGACAGATACGCAGTATTTT

d_gene: .
abundance: .
j_gene: TRBJ2-7
v_gene: TRBV11-2
len: 15
CDR3aa: CASSLNSPLVNEQYF
CDR3nt: TGTGCCAGCAGCTTGAATTCCCCACTTGTCAACGAGCAGTACTTC

d_gene: .
abundance: .
j_gene: TRBJ2-7
v_gene: TRBV7-8
len: 15
CDR3aa: CASSLGAGISYEQYF
CDR3nt: TGTGCCAGCAGCTTAGGTGCAGGGATCTCCTACGAGCAGTACTTC

d_gene: .
abundance: .
j_gene: TRBJ2-7
v_gene: TRBV25-1
len: 12
CDR3aa: CASSGRVDEQYF
CDR3nt: TGTGCCAGCAGTGGCAGGGTAGACGAGCAGTACTTC

d_gene: .
abundance: .
j_gene: TRBJ1-2
v_gene: TRBV6-5
len: 14
CDR3aa: CASSRPNSGYGYTF
CDR3nt: TGTGCCAGCAGCCGACCTAACAGTGGCTATGGCTACACCTTC

d_gene: .
abundance: .
j_gene: TRBJ1-5
v_gene: TRBV5-1
len: 15
CDR3aa: CASSLVGAGNQPQHF
CDR3nt: TGCGCCAGCAGCTTGGTAGGAGCGGGCAATCAGCCCCAGCATTTT

d_gene: TRBD1
abundance: .
j_gene: TRBJ1-2
v_gene: TRBV2
len: 15
CDR3aa: CASSDWTGGIYGYTF
CDR3nt: TGTGCCAGCAGTGATTGGACAGGGGGCATCTATGGCTACACCTTC

d_gene: .
abundance: few
j_gene: TRBJ1-4
v_gene: TRBV6-4
len: 15
CDR3aa: CASRAADYGREKLFF
CDR3nt: TGTGCCAGCCGCGCGGCAGACTACGGTCGTGAAAAACTGTTTTTT

d_gene: TRBD2
abundance: .
j_gene: TRBJ2-5
v_gene: TRBV9
len: 14
CDR3aa: CASSVGRAAETQYF
CDR3nt: TGTGCCAGCAGCGTCGGGAGGGCCGCAGAGACCCAGTACTTC

d_gene: .
abundance: .
j_gene: TRBJ2-2
v_gene: TRBV6-5
len: 15
CDR3aa: CASSYEGVDTGELFF
CDR3nt: TGTGCCAGCAGTTATGAGGGGGTCGACACCGGGGAGCTGTTTTTT

d_gene: .
abundance: .
j_gene: TRBJ2-7
v_gene: TRBV27
len: 14
CDR3aa: CASSREVYGYEQYF
CDR3nt: TGTGCCAGCAGCCGAGAGGTCTACGGTTACGAGCAGTACTTC

d_gene: .
abundance: .
j_gene: TRBJ1-1
v_gene: TRBV5-6
len: 14
CDR3aa: CASSLEIRNTEAFF
CDR3nt: TGTGCCAGCAGCTTGGAGATTAGGAACACTGAAGCTTTCTTT

d_gene: .
abundance: .
j_gene: TRBJ2-6
v_gene: TRBV7-2
len: 18
CDR3aa: CASSLQSTGQSGANVLTF
CDR3nt: TGTGCCAGCAGCTTACAATCGACAGGCCAGTCTGGGGCCAACGTCCTGACTTTC

d_gene: .
abundance: .
j_gene: TRBJ2-2
v_gene: TRBV15
len: 15
CDR3aa: CACGGGGRNTGELFF
CDR3nt: TGTGCCTGCGGCGGGGGCGGGAGGAACACCGGGGAGCTGTTTTTT

d_gene: TRBD1
abundance: .
j_gene: TRBJ1-2
v_gene: TRBV9
len: 14
CDR3aa: CASSARTGYGGYTF
CDR3nt: TGTGCCAGCAGCGCGAGGACAGGGTATGGTGGCTACACCTTC

d_gene: .
abundance: few
j_gene: TRBJ1-2
v_gene: TRBV6-5
len: 14
CDR3aa: CASSYSTGGGSYTF
CDR3nt: TGTGCCAGCAGTTACTCGACCGGGGGTGGGAGCTACACCTTC

d_gene: .
abundance: .
j_gene: TRBJ1-1
v_gene: TRBV6-1
len: 17
CDR3aa: CASSEASPGAGPTEAFF
CDR3nt: TGTGCCAGCAGTGAAGCGTCCCCAGGTGCGGGTCCCACTGAAGCTTTCTTT

d_gene: TRBD2
abundance: .
j_gene: TRBJ2-7
v_gene: TRBV30
len: 16
CDR3aa: CAWSTPSRGASYEQYF
CDR3nt: TGTGCCTGGAGCACACCGTCGCGGGGGGCTTCCTACGAGCAGTACTTC

d_gene: TRBD2
abundance: .
j_gene: TRBJ2-1
v_gene: TRBV6-1
len: 15
CDR3aa: CASMRELASNNEQFF
CDR3nt: TGTGCCAGCATGAGGGAACTAGCGAGCAACAATGAGCAGTTCTTC

d_gene: .
abundance: .
j_gene: TRBJ1-1
v_gene: TRBV7-9
len: 13
CDR3aa: CASTGSPAVEAFF
CDR3nt: TGTGCCAGCACTGGGAGCCCCGCGGTGGAAGCTTTCTTT

d_gene: .
abundance: .
j_gene: TRBJ1-2
v_gene: TRBV4-2
len: 19
CDR3aa: CASSRSQGAGGSANYGYTF
CDR3nt: TGTGCCAGCAGCCGGAGCCAGGGTGCGGGGGGATCAGCTAACTATGGCTACACCTTC

d_gene: TRBD2
abundance: .
j_gene: TRBJ2-3
v_gene: TRBV7-9
len: 16
CDR3aa: CASSSGLAGRTDTQYF
CDR3nt: TGTGCCAGCAGCTCAGGACTAGCGGGCCGCACAGATACGCAGTATTTT

d_gene: .
abundance: few
j_gene: TRBJ1-1
v_gene: TRBV19
len: 14
CDR3aa: CASSNSGEASEAFF
CDR3nt: TGTGCCAGTAGTAATTCGGGGGAGGCGAGTGAAGCTTTCTTT

d_gene: TRBD1
abundance: .
j_gene: TRBJ2-7
v_gene: TRBV10-3
len: 15
CDR3aa: CAISEYRDRGDEQYF
CDR3nt: TGTGCCATCAGTGAGTACCGGGACAGGGGCGACGAGCAGTACTTC